This TCR beta chain was captured in a study of Tregs in tolerant kidney transplant recipients. Study-wide findings and caveats: Some patients' samples used different primers over time, so nucleotide sequences weren't comparable.

Unstimulated Tregs (CD4+CD25+CD127-) and CD4+CD25- non-Tregs were sorted from PBMCs. Libraries were prepared by immunoSEQ multiplex PCR; TCRdb keeps only in-frame clonotypes and omits some of them. This table lists fewer than 40,000 clones. With respect to this clone: Its target is unknown. The read ends 3 residues early relative to the CDR3; the germline J gene fills the gap.

The CDR3 is 12 amino acids. The V gene's germline CDR1 is KGHSH and CDR2 LQKENI. Deletions cut 3 bases from V and 7 bases from J, with 7 bases between. Specimen: CD8+ T cells from blood, collected before the transplant. This receptor was taken from a human donor who received a combined kidney and bone marrow transplant. The chain is built from TRBV18 and TRBJ2-1; no reliable D call. CDR3 loop: CASSPSTNEQFF. CDR3 DNA (partial): TGTGCCAGCTCACCTTCGACTAATGAG.